This T cell receptor beta chain was profiled in a study of blood T cell repertoires in COVID-19. Trimming took 6 bases from V and 8 from J, leaving 16 bases between them. The CDR3 is made up of 14 amino acids. Germline CDR1 and CDR2: SGHTA and FQGNSA. TCRdb's table, derived via immunoSEQ multiplex PCR, lists solely in-frame clones and lacks some. The table lists about 250,000 clones, roughly 86% of them singletons. V usage is TRBV7-2 and J usage is TRBJ2-2; weak D call: TRBD2 (5 bases). Sequences were obtained from peripheral blood. The receptor was derived from a man aged 45 to 65 with acute or convalescent COVID-19. CDR3 protein: CASSLRPEGGELFF. The CDR3 nucleotides read TGTGCCAGCAGTCTTAGACCCGAGGGAGGGGAGCTGTTTTTT.